These 3 T cell receptor beta chains were sequenced from one sample in a study of blood T cell repertoires in COVID-19. Here immunoSEQ multiplex PCR was the method, and the copy in TCRdb shows in-frame clones only, minus some. The sample carries about 300,000 clones, around 86% recorded once. Sequenced: PBMCs or T cells enriched from blood (not recorded which). These receptors were obtained from a woman aged 18-29 years who had recovered from COVID-19.

The chain links TRBV4-1 to TRBJ2-7; TRBD2 is a possible D gene (6 bases). The V and J ends lost 2 bases and 3 bases respectively, with 8 bases between them. From germline, CDR1 is MGHRA and CDR2 YSYEKL. CDR3 length: 13 residues. For the CDR3, the DNA is TGCGCCAGCAGCCAAAGGGGAGGCTACGAGCAGTACTTC. Its protein product is CASSQRGGYEQYF.

The J gene is TRBJ1-5, the V gene TRBV19, with 7 bases identical to TRBD1. Germline assignment: CDR1 LNHDA and CDR2 SQIVND (reference sequence). V shed 10 bases, J shed 2 bases, and the junction held 5 bases outside the gene matches. The CDR3 loop spans 13 amino acids. The CDR3 loop is CATQDRGNQPQHF. The DNA for the CDR3 is TGTGCCACCCAAGACAGGGGCAATCAGCCCCAGCATTTT.

This rearrangement joins TRBV21-1 to TRBJ2-1; the table's D gene call, TRBD2, was not cross checked with the DNA. TRBV21-1 is a known pseudogene. The length of the CDR3 is 20 residues. This CDR3 reads CASTSNGSLRSGSSYNEQFF. CDR3 bases: TGTGCCAGCACCAGTAACGGTTCCTTGAGGAGCGGGAGTTCCTACAATGAGCAGTTCTTC.